This T cell receptor beta chain came from a study of blood T cells in healthy people across ages. The CDR3 has 12 residues. CDR1 LNHNV and CDR2 YYDKDF come from the germline V gene (reference sequence). Trimming removed 0 bases from V and 4 bases from J, with 1 base in between. With a J-beta primer mix and a sample-barcoded 5' primer, a second PCR ran roughly 6 to 11 cycles. TCRdb processed the 5' RACE reads anew with MiXCR; each CDR3 protein has one entry. This sample has about 560,000 distinct CDR3 sequences, with over 25% found just once. The data were also submitted as part of a second study, on T cells of mothers and their children.

Sequencing was done on a sample of blood. This chain uses TRBV15 with TRBJ1-3; the D is unclear. The receptor was derived from a boy between 2 and 10 years old in good health. The CDR3 region is CATSREGNTIYF. The DNA of the CDR3 is TGTGCCACCAGCAGAGAGGGAAACACCATATATTTT.